This T cell receptor (beta chain) was documented in a study of cytomegalovirus exposure and HLA in healthy donors. Comment on this clone: Its target is unknown.

The CDR3 totals 14 residues. CDR1 SGDLS and CDR2 YYNGEE come from the germline V gene. V lost 4 bases to trimming and J lost 2 bases, with 12 bases between them. Findings and caveats of the study: Most observed TCR sequences were rare, whereas some public TCRs were detected in many donors.

Profiling relied on immunoSEQ multiplex PCR, and the TCRdb table lists in-frame clones only, not all of them. The sample consists of about 200,000 clones, roughly 81% of them appearing once. The chain recombines TRBV9 with TRBJ2-5; TRBD1 is a possible D gene (6 bases). The sample consisted of PBMCs. The receptor comes from a woman in her twenties or thirties in good health and CMV-seronegative. For the CDR3, the DNA is TGTGCCAGCAGCTCGGGACACAGTCAAGAGACCCAGTACTTC. It is translated as CASSSGHSQETQYF.